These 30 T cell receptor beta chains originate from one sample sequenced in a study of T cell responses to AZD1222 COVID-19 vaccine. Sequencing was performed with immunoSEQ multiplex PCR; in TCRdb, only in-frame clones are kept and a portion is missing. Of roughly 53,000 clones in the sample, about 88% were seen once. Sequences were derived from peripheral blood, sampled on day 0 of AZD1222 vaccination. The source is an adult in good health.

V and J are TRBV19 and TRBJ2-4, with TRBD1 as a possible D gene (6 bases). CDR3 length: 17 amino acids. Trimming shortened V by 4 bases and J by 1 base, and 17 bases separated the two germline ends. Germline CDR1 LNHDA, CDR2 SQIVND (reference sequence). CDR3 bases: TGTGCCAGTAGTACTCTAGCTCTTCAGGGGGCCAAAAACATTCAGTACTTC. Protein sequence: CASSTLALQGAKNIQYF. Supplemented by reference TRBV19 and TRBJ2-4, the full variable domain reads DGGITQSPKYLFRKEGQNVTLSCEQNLNHDAMYWYRQDPGQGLRLIYYSQIVNDFQKGDIAEGYSVSREKKESFPLTVTSAQKNPTAFYLCASSTLALQGAKNIQYFGAGTRLSVL.

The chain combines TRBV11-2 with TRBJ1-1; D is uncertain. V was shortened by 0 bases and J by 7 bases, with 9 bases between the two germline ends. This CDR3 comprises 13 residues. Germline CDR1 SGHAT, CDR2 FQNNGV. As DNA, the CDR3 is TGTGCCAGCAGCTTAGACCGGAGGTATGAAGCTTTCTTT. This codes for CASSLDRRYEAFF.

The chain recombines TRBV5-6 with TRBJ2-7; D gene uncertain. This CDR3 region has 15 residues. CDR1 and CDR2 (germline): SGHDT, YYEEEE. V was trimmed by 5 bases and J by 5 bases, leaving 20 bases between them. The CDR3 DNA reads TGTGCCAGCAGTTTTAGAAACCGGTTTGGCGACGAGCAGTACTTC. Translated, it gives CASSFRNRFGDEQYF.

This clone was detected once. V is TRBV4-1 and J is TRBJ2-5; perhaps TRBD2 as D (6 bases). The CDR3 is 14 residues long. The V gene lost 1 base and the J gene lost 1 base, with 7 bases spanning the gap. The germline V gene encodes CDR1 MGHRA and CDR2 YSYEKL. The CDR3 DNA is TGCGCCAGCAGCCAAGGACTAGTCCAAGAGACCCAGTACTTC. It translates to CASSQGLVQETQYF.

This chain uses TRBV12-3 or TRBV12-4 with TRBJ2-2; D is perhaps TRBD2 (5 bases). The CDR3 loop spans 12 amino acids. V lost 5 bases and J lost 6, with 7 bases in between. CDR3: CASSPSPGELFF. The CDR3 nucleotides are TGTGCCAGCAGTCCTAGCCCCGGGGAGCTGTTTTTT.

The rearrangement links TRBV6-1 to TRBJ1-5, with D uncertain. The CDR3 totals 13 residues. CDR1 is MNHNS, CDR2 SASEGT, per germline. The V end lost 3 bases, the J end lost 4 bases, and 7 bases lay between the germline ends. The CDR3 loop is CASSEANNQPQHF. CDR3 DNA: TGTGCCAGCAGTGAGGCAAATAATCAGCCCCAGCATTTT.

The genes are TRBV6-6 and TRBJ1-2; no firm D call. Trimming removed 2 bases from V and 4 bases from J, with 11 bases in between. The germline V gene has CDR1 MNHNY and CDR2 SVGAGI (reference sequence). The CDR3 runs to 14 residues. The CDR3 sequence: CASSYPIDGYGYTF. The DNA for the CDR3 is TGTGCCAGCAGTTACCCGATTGACGGCTATGGCTACACCTTC.

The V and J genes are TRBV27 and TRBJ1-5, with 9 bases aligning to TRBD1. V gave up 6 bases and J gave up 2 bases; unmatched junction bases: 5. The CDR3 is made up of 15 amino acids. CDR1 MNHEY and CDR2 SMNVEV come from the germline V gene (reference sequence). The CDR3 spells CASRTQGAGNQPQHF. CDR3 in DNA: TGTGCCAGCAGGACACAGGGGGCAGGCAATCAGCCCCAGCATTTT.

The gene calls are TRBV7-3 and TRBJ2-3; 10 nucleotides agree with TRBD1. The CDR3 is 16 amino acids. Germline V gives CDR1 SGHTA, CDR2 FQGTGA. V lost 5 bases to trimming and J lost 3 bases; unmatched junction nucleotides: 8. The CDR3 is CASSQVGTGVTDTQYF. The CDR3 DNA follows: TGTGCCAGCAGCCAAGTTGGGACAGGGGTTACAGATACGCAGTATTTT.

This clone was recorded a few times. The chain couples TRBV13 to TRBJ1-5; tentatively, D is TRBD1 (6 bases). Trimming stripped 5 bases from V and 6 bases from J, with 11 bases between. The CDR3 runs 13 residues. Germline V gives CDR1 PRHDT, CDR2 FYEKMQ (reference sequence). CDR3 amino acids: CASSPRGGQPQHF. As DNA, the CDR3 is TGTGCCAGCAGCCCCCGAGGGGGTCAGCCCCAGCATTTT.

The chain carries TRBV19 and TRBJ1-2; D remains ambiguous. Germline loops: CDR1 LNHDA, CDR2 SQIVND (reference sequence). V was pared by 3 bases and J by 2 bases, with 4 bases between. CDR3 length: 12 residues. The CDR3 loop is CASSILNYGYTF. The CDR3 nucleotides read TGTGCCAGTAGTATCCTCAACTATGGCTACACCTTC.

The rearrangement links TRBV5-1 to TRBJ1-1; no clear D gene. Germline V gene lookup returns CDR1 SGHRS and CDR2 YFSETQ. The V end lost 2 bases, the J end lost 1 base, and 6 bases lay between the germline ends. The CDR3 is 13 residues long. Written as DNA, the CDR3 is TGCGCCAGCAGCTTACTCAGGAACACTGAAGCTTTCTTT. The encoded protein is CASSLLRNTEAFF.

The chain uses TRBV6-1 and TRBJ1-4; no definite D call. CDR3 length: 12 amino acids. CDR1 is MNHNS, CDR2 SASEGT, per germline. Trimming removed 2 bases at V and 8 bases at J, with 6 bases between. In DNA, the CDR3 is TGTGCCAGCAGTGAAAGAAGAGAAAAACTGTTTTTT. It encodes CASSERREKLFF.

CDR3 region: CASSIGQRNTEAFF. In nucleotides, the CDR3 is TGTGCCAGTAGTATTGGGCAGAGGAACACTGAAGCTTTCTTT. The chain has TRBV19 and TRBJ1-1, with no clear D. Looked up from germline, CDR1 is LNHDA and CDR2 is SQIVND (reference sequence). Trimming cost V 3 bases and J 1 base, with 9 bases left between them. This CDR3 contains 14 residues. The full variable domain, completed using reference TRBV19 and TRBJ1-1, is DGGITQSPKYLFRKEGQNVTLSCEQNLNHDAMYWYRQDPGQGLRLIYYSQIVNDFQKGDIAEGYSVSREKKESFPLTVTSAQKNPTAFYLCASSIGQRNTEAFFGQGTRLTVV.

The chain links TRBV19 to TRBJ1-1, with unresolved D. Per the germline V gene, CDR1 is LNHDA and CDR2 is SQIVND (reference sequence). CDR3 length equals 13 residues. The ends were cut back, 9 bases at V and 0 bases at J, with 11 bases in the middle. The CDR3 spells CASRDKMNTEAFF. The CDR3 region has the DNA TGTGCCAGCAGAGACAAGATGAACACTGAAGCTTTCTTT.

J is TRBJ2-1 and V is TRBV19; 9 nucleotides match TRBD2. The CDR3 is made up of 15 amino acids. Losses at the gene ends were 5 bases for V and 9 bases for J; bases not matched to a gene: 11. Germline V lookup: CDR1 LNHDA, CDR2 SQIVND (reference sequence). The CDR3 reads CASSLFAGGQGEQFF. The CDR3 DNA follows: TGTGCCAGTAGTCTATTTGCGGGAGGGCAAGGTGAGCAGTTCTTC.

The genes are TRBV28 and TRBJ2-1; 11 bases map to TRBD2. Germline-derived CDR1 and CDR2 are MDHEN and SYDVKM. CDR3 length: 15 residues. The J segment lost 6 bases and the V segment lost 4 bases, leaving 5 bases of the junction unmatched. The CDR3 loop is CASSSLAGVGNEQFF. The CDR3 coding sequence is TGTGCCAGCAGTTCACTAGCGGGAGTAGGCAATGAGCAGTTCTTC.

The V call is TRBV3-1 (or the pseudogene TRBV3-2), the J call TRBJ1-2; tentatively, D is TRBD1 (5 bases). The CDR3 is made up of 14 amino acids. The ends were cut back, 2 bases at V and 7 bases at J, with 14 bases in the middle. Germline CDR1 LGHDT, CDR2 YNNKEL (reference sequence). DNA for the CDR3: TGTGCCAGCAGCCAACAGAGATGGGACTCTGGCTACACCTTC. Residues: CASSQQRWDSGYTF.

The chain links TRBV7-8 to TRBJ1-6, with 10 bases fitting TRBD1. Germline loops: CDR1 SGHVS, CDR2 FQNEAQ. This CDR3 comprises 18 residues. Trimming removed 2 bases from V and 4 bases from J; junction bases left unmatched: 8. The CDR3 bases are TGTGCCAGCAGCTTATACAGCCGGGACAGGGGATATAATTCACCCCTCCACTTT. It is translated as CASSLYSRDRGYNSPLHF. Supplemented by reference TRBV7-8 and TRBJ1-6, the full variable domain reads GAGVSQSPRYKVAKRGQDVALRCDPISGHVSLFWYQQALGQGPEFLTYFQNEAQLDKSGLPSDRFFAERPEGSVSTLKIQRTQQEDSAVYLCASSLYSRDRGYNSPLHFGNGTRLTVT.

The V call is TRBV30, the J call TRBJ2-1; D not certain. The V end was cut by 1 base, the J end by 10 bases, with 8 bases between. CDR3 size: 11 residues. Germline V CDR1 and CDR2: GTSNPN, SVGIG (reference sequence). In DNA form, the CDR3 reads TGTGCCTGGAGTGCCTTGGGAGAGCAGTTCTTC. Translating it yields CAWSALGEQFF.

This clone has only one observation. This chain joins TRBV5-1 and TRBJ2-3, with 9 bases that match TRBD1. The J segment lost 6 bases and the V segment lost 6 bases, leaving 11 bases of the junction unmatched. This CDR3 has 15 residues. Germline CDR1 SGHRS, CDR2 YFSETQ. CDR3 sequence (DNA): TGCGCCAGCAACGAGGGACAGGGAAATAGGGATACGCAGTATTTT. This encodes CASNEGQGNRDTQYF.

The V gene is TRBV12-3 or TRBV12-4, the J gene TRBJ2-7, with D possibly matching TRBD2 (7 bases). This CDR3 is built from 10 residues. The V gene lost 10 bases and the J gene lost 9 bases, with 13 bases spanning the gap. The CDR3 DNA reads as TGTGCCACCCCGGGGGGCGGGCAGTACTTC. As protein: CATPGGGQYF.

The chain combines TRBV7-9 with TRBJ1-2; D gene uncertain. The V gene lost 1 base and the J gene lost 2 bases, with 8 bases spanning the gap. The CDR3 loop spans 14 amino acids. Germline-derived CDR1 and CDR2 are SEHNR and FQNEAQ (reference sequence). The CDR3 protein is CASSLEVSNYGYTF. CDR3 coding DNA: TGTGCCAGCAGCTTAGAAGTGTCCAACTATGGCTACACCTTC.

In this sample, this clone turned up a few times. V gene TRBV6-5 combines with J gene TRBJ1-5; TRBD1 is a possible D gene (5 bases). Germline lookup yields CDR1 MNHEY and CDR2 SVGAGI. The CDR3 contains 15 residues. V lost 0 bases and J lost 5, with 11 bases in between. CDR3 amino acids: CASSYSRQGDQPQHF. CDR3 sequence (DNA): TGTGCCAGCAGTTACTCGAGGCAGGGCGATCAGCCCCAGCATTTT.

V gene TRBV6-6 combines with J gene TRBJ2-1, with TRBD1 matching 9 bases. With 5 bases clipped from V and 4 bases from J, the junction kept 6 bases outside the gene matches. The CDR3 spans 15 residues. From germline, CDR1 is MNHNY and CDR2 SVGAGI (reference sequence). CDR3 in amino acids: CASSKQGAPYNEQFF. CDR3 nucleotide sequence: TGTGCCAGCAGTAAACAGGGGGCGCCATACAATGAGCAGTTCTTC.

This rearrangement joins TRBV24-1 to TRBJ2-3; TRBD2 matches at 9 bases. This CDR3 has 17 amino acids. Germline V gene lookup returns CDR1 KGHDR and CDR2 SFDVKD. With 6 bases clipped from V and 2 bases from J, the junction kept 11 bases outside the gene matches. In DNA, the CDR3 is TGTGCCACCAGTATCCCTAGCGGGGCGGCGAACACAGATACGCAGTATTTT. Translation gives CATSIPSGAANTDTQYF.

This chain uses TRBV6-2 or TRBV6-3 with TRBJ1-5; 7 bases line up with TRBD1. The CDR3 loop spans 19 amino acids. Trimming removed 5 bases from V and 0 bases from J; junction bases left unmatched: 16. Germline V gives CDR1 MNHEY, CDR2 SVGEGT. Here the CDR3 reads CASSNRPRTGPYSNQPQHF. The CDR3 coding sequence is TGTGCCAGCAGTAACCGGCCCCGGACAGGACCTTATAGCAATCAGCCCCAGCATTTT.

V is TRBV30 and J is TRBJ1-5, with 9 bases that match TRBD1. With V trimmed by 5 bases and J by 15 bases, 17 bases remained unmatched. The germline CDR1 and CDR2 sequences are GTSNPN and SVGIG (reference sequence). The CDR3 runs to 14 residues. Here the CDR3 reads CAWSPGTGTPGRHF. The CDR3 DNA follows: TGTGCCTGGTCCCCCGGGACAGGGACCCCGGGACGGCATTTT.

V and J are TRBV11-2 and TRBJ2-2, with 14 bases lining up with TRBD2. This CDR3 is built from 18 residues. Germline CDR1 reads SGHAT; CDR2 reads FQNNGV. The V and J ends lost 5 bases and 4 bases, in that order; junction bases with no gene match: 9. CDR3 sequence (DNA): TGTGCCAGCAGCAAGGGACTAGCGGGAGAGGGTAGCACCGGGGAGCTGTTTTTT. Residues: CASSKGLAGEGSTGELFF.

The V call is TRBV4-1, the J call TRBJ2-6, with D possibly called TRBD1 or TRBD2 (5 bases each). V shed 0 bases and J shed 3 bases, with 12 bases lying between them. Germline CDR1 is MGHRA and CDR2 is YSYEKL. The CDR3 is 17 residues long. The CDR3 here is CASSQEFWGSGANVLTF. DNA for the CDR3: TGCGCCAGCAGCCAAGAATTTTGGGGGAGTGGGGCCAACGTCCTGACTTTC.